One sample yielded the 24 T cell receptor beta chains listed below, sequenced in a study of shared clonotypes between healthy human individuals. Clones were read by immunoSEQ multiplex PCR, and TCRdb kept only the in-frame ones, dropping some. This sample has 2 million to 3 million clones, with 90% to 95% found just once. Specimen: naive CD4+ T cells from PBMCs. The subset is: CD45RA+ positively selected. The receptors shown here come from a man aged 18 to 29 in good health. Some clones in this sample may be carry-over from other donors' samples.

The chain combines TRBV6-6 with TRBJ2-3; 8 nucleotides match TRBD2. The germline V gene has CDR1 MNHNY and CDR2 SVGAGI (reference sequence). The CDR3 sequence is 15 residues long. V lost 4 bases and J lost 0; bases outside the gene matches: 3. The CDR3 is CASSFTSGSTDTQYF. The CDR3 nucleotides are TGTGCCAGCAGTTTCACTAGCGGAAGCACAGATACGCAGTATTTT.

The J gene is TRBJ2-5, the V gene TRBV27, with 7 bases aligning to TRBD2. V was pared by 4 bases and J by 5 bases, with 13 bases of the junction left unmatched. The CDR3 runs to 16 residues. The germline V gene has CDR1 MNHEY and CDR2 SMNVEV (reference sequence). The CDR3 reads CASSSPGAVGGETQYF. Written as DNA, the CDR3 is TGTGCCAGCAGTTCCCCCGGAGCGGTCGGGGGGGAGACCCAGTACTTC.

This clone came up a few times. The chain links TRBV2 to TRBJ2-7, with TRBD2 identical over 9 bases. CDR1 is SNHLY and CDR2 is FYNNEI in the germline V gene. V lost 1 base and J lost 9; bases outside the gene matches: 16. The CDR3 totals 17 residues. CDR3 DNA: TGTGCCAGCAGTGAAGTCAGGGCTAGCGGGACACTTACGAGGCAGTACTTC. Translation gives CASSEVRASGTLTRQYF. Drawing the rest from reference TRBV2 and TRBJ2-7, the complete variable domain is EPEVTQTPSHQVTQMGQEVILRCVPISNHLYFYWYRQILGQKVEFLVSFYNNEISEKSEIFDDQFSVERPDGSNFTLKIRSTKLEDSAMYFCASSEVRASGTLTRQYFGPGTRLTVT.

This rearrangement joins TRBV6-5 to TRBJ1-1; D possibly corresponds to TRBD1 (5 bases). V was trimmed by 5 bases and J by 1 base, leaving 11 bases between them. The CDR3 is 14 residues long. Looked up from germline, CDR1 is MNHEY and CDR2 is SVGAGI. The CDR3 nucleotides read TGTGCCAGCAGTAGCAGGGAAAAGAACACTGAAGCTTTCTTT. It codes for CASSSREKNTEAFF.

The V call is TRBV7-6, the J call TRBJ2-2; 7 bases are shared with TRBD2. This CDR3 comprises 14 residues. The germline CDR1 and CDR2 sequences are SGHVS and FNYEAQ. V lost 1 base to trimming and J lost 6 bases; unmatched junction nucleotides: 2. The CDR3 protein is CASSLVGGAGELFF. In DNA form, the CDR3 reads TGTGCCAGCAGCTTAGTTGGGGGGGCCGGGGAGCTGTTTTTT. Full variable domain (rest looked up from reference TRBV7-6 and TRBJ2-2): GAGVSQSPRYKVTKRGQDVALRCDPISGHVSLYWYRQALGQGPEFLTYFNYEAQQDKSGLPNDRFSAERPEGSISTLTIQRTEQRDSAMYRCASSLVGGAGELFFGEGSRLTVL.

This clone appeared a few times. This chain uses TRBV2 with TRBJ1-1; D might be TRBD1 (5 bases). V was pared by 1 base and J by 4 bases, with 13 bases between. Germline V lookup: CDR1 SNHLY, CDR2 FYNNEI. The CDR3 has 15 residues. The CDR3, as DNA: TGTGCCAGCAGTGAAGGTCTCAGGGAGGGCACTGAAGCTTTCTTT. This translates into CASSEGLREGTEAFF.

The chain carries TRBV30 and TRBJ2-5; 7 bases are shared with TRBD2. The J call is uncertain, as TRBJ2-7 better fits the DNA end. Germline CDR1 GTSNPN, CDR2 SVGIG (reference sequence). CDR3 size: 14 residues. In nucleotides, the CDR3 is TGTGCCTGGAGTCGTGGCGGGAGAATCTACGAGCAGTACTTC. This sequence encodes CAWSRGGRIYEQYF.

CDR3 sequence: CASSLVVQGRDTQYF. In nucleotides, the CDR3 is TGCGCCAGCAGCTTGGTTGTCCAGGGGCGGGATACGCAGTATTTT. The V call is TRBV5-1, the J call TRBJ2-3; D perhaps matches TRBD1 (6 bases). This CDR3 has 15 amino acids. Trimming stripped 0 bases from V and 6 bases from J, with 14 bases between. Germline loops: CDR1 SGHRS, CDR2 YFSETQ.

This rearrangement joins TRBV5-5 to TRBJ2-1, with 7 bases aligning to TRBD2. CDR1 is SGHKS, CDR2 YYEKEE, per germline (reference sequence). The trim removed 4 bases at V and 8 bases at J, leaving 18 bases unmatched. There are 17 residues in the CDR3. Here the CDR3 reads CASSTGPDGRFMDEQFF. CDR3 DNA: TGTGCCAGCAGCACTGGCCCGGACGGGAGGTTTATGGATGAGCAGTTCTTC.

The chain combines TRBV30 with TRBJ2-5; 10 bases are shared with TRBD2. Germline V lookup: CDR1 GTSNPN, CDR2 SVGIG (reference sequence). This CDR3 comprises 15 residues. Trimming at V came to 0 bases and at J to 4 bases, leaving 5 bases not matched to a gene. DNA for the CDR3: TGTGCCTGGAGTGTTGGACTAGCGGCTCCAGAGACCCAGTACTTC. Residues: CAWSVGLAAPETQYF.

The gene calls are TRBV7-6 and TRBJ2-1; D perhaps matches TRBD2 (6 bases). Germline CDR1 is SGHVS and CDR2 is FNYEAQ. The CDR3 consists of 15 residues. Trimming took 5 bases from V and 2 from J, leaving 13 bases between them. The CDR3 is CASSLRVAAYNEQFF. DNA for the CDR3: TGTGCCAGCAGCCTACGGGTAGCGGCCTACAATGAGCAGTTCTTC. Full variable domain (missing parts from reference TRBV7-6 and TRBJ2-1): GAGVSQSPRYKVTKRGQDVALRCDPISGHVSLYWYRQALGQGPEFLTYFNYEAQQDKSGLPNDRFSAERPEGSISTLTIQRTEQRDSAMYRCASSLRVAAYNEQFFGPGTRLTVL.

The V call is TRBV29-1, the J call TRBJ1-2, with 10 positions matching TRBD1. In germline, CDR1 is SQVTM, CDR2 ANQGSEA. The CDR3 runs to 13 residues. Germline trimming cut 4 bases from V and 4 bases from J; bases unmatched to any gene: 3. Here the CDR3 DNA reads TGCAGCGTTGGGGACAGGGGTCCCTATGGCTACACCTTC. It translates to CSVGDRGPYGYTF. The full variable domain, rest sourced from reference TRBV29-1 and TRBJ1-2, is SAVISQKPSRDICQRGTSLTIQCQVDSQVTMMFWYRQQPGQSLTLIATANQGSEATYESGFVIDKFPISRPNLTFSTLTVSNMSPEDSSIYLCSVGDRGPYGYTFGSGTRLTVV.

This clone has a single count. The sample contains more than one DNA sequence encoding this CDR3. The gene calls are TRBV6-5 and TRBJ1-1; TRBD1 is a possible D gene (5 bases). The CDR3 totals 11 residues. Germline lookup yields CDR1 MNHEY and CDR2 SVGAGI. Trimming left V 4 bases short and J 6 bases short, with 6 bases between. Here the CDR3 reads CASSSTAEAFF. CDR3 nucleotides: TGTGCCAGCAGTTCGACAGCTGAAGCTTTCTTT.

The chain recombines TRBV6-1 with TRBJ2-3; D is ambiguous. V lost 6 bases to trimming and J lost 6 bases, with 13 bases between them. Germline CDR1 reads MNHNS; CDR2 reads SASEGT. This CDR3 comprises 13 residues. CDR3 residues: CASSTPSGDTQYF. CDR3 bases: TGTGCCAGCAGCACACCGTCTGGGGATACGCAGTATTTT.

The chain joins TRBV27 to TRBJ2-7; D is perhaps TRBD1 (6 bases). V was pared by 4 bases and J by 3 bases, with 10 bases between. Germline-derived CDR1 and CDR2 are MNHEY and SMNVEV (reference sequence). There are 13 residues in the CDR3. CDR3 sequence reads: CASSWDTNYEQYF. CDR3 coding DNA: TGTGCCAGCAGTTGGGACACCAACTACGAGCAGTACTTC.

V gene TRBV28 combines with J gene TRBJ1-3, with D hard to call. This CDR3 is 15 amino acids long. Germline V gives CDR1 MDHEN, CDR2 SYDVKM. Trimming removed 0 bases at V and 2 bases at J, with 8 bases between. CDR3 loop: CASSLWGSTGNTIYF. CDR3 nucleotide sequence: TGTGCCAGCAGTTTATGGGGGTCAACTGGAAACACCATATATTTT.

The V gene is TRBV18, the J gene TRBJ1-2, with D possibly matching TRBD1 (6 bases). CDR1 is KGHSH, CDR2 LQKENI, per germline. The CDR3 is 16 residues long. The germline V and J ends were trimmed by 2 bases and 4 bases, with 17 bases remaining between them. CDR3 loop: CASSPTGQSMGYGYTF. In nucleotides, the CDR3 is TGTGCCAGCTCACCAACTGGACAGTCCATGGGCTATGGCTACACCTTC.

The gene calls are TRBV18 and TRBJ2-2, with 7 bases that match TRBD1. This CDR3 has 16 residues. Germline values: CDR1 KGHSH, CDR2 LQKENI. V lost 6 bases, J lost 6 bases, and 13 bases stayed unmatched. CDR3: CASSRQGQSAAGELFF. In nucleotides, the CDR3 is TGTGCCAGCTCTCGACAGGGACAGTCGGCGGCCGGGGAGCTGTTTTTT.

This chain uses TRBV10-3 with TRBJ2-5; 14 bases agree with TRBD2. The CDR3 has 19 amino acids. Germline V gives CDR1 ENHRY, CDR2 SYGVKD. Losses at the gene ends were 2 bases for V and 5 bases for J; bases not matched to a gene: 13. The CDR3 bases are TGTGCCATCAGTGAGGACAGCCGACTAGCGGGAGGGCCAAGGGAGACCCAGTACTTC. Protein product: CAISEDSRLAGGPRETQYF.

CDR3 in DNA: TGCGCCACCTCACAAGGAGCGGGAGGAATGGGTAATGAGCAGTTCTTC. Protein product: CATSQGAGGMGNEQFF. The chain links TRBV5-1 to TRBJ2-1, with 9 bases aligning to TRBD2. The CDR3 contains 16 residues. CDR1 SGHRS and CDR2 YFSETQ come from the germline V gene. The V gene end was trimmed by 9 bases and the J gene end by 7 bases; junction bases not matched to a gene: 17. Combining the CDR3 with reference TRBV5-1 and TRBJ2-1 gives the whole variable domain KAGVTQTPRYLIKTRGQQVTLSCSPISGHRSVSWYQQTPGQGLQFLFEYFSETQRNKGNFPGRFSGRQFSNSRSEMNVSTLELGDSALYLCATSQGAGGMGNEQFFGPGTRLTVL.

V is TRBV15 and J is TRBJ1-5; unclear D gene. There are 15 residues in the CDR3. Germline V CDR1 and CDR2: LNHNV, YYDKDF (reference sequence). V was clipped by 0 bases and J by 2 bases, with 8 bases between them. CDR3 in amino acids: CATSRDNRGNQPQHF. The CDR3 DNA reads TGTGCCACCAGCAGAGATAACAGAGGCAATCAGCCCCAGCATTTT.

The genes are TRBV6-1 and TRBJ2-7; 8 bases align to TRBD2. This CDR3 region has 14 residues. The V segment lost 8 bases and the J segment 1 base; nucleotides outside the gene matches: 7. Germline CDR1 and CDR2: MNHNS and SASEGT. CDR3 nucleotide sequence: TGTGCCAGCCGGGGGACTAGTCATTCCTACGAGCAGTACTTC. It yields the protein CASRGTSHSYEQYF.

The V call is TRBV15, the J call TRBJ1-4, with D perhaps matching TRBD1 (5 bases). V was trimmed by 0 bases and J by 5 bases, leaving 19 bases between them. The length of the CDR3 is 18 residues. Per germline, CDR1 LNHNV and CDR2 YYDKDF (reference sequence). DNA of the CDR3: TGTGCCACCAGCAGAGATCGGGTCCAACAGGTCCTAAATGAAAAACTGTTTTTT. This encodes CATSRDRVQQVLNEKLFF.

There are a few counts of this clone. The J gene is TRBJ2-2, the V gene TRBV29-1; possibly TRBD1 for D (5 bases). This CDR3 contains 15 residues. The germline gives CDR1 SQVTM, CDR2 ANQGSEA. Trimming cost V 4 bases and J 4 bases, with 16 bases left between them. DNA for the CDR3: TGCAGCGTTGGATTAAAAACAGGTTTCACCGGGGAGCTGTTTTTT. Translating gives CSVGLKTGFTGELFF.